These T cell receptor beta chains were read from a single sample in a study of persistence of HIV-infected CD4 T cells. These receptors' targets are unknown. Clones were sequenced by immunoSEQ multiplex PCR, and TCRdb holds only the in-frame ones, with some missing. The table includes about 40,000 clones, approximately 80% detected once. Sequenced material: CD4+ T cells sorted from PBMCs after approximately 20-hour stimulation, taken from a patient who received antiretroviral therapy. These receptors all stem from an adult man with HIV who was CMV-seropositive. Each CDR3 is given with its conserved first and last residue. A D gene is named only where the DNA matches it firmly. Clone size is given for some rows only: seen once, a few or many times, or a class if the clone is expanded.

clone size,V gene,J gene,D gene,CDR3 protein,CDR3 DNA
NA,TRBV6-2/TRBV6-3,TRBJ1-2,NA,CASSYTVLSGYTF,TGTGCCAGCAGTTATACCGTACTGAGTGGCTACACCTTC
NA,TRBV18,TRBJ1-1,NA,CASSPASNTEAFF,TGTGCCAGCTCACCAGCGTCGAACACTGAAGCTTTCTTT
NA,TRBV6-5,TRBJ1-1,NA,CASRTGIRSNTEAFF,TGTGCCAGCAGAACGGGGATCCGATCGAACACTGAAGCTTTCTTT
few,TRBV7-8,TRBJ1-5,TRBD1,CASSLGGGPNQPQHF,TGTGCCAGCAGCTTGGGAGGGGGCCCCAATCAGCCCCAGCATTTT
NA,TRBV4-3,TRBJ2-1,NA,CASSQEALGSEQFF,TGCGCCAGCAGCCAAGAGGCGCTAGGTAGTGAGCAGTTCTTC
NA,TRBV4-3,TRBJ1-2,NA,CASSQRGANYGYTF,TGCGCCAGCAGCCAGCGGGGGGCTAACTATGGCTACACCTTC
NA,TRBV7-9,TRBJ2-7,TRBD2,CASSFPFGSGTTYEQYF,TGTGCCAGCAGCTTCCCCTTCGGTAGCGGGACTACCTACGAGCAGTACTTC
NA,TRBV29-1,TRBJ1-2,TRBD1,CSVEGDRGQYGYTF,TGCAGCGTTGAAGGGGACAGGGGGCAATATGGCTACACCTTC
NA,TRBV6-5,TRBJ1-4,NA,CASKVFPQSEKLFF,TGTGCCAGCAAAGTCTTCCCTCAGAGCGAAAAACTGTTTTTT
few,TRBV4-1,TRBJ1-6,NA,CASSRRGEQNNSPLHF,TGCGCCAGCAGCCGTAGGGGGGAACAGAATAATTCACCCCTCCACTTT
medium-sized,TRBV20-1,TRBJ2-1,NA,CSAGPGVTQFF,TGCAGTGCTGGCCCGGGCGTAACGCAGTTCTTC
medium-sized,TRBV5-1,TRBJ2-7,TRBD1,CASSLALGQGTYEQYF,TGCGCCAGCAGCTTGGCCCTGGGACAGGGCACGTACGAGCAGTACTTC
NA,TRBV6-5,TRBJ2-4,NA,CASSLTGRDGNIQYF,TGTGCCAGCAGCCTAACTGGCAGGGATGGAAACATTCAGTACTTC
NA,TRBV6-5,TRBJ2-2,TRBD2,CASSYSGLAGNGELFF,TGTGCCAGCAGTTACTCGGGACTAGCGGGGAACGGGGAGCTGTTTTTT
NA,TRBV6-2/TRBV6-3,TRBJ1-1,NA,CASSSNIAVNTEAFF,TGTGCCAGCAGTTCCAACATAGCGGTGAACACTGAAGCTTTCTTT
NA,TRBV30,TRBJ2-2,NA,CAWSARGRGTGELFF,TGTGCCTGGAGTGCTAGGGGGCGGGGGACCGGGGAGCTGTTTTTT
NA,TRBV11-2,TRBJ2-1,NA,CASSLHSRGNEQFF,TGTGCCAGCAGCTTACACAGTCGGGGCAATGAGCAGTTCTTC
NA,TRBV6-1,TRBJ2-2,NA,CASSEIGGFNTGELFF,TGTGCCAGCAGTGAGATAGGGGGTTTCAACACCGGGGAGCTGTTTTTT
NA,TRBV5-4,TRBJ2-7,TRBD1,CASSWDRAYEQYF,TGTGCCAGCAGTTGGGACAGGGCCTACGAGCAGTACTTC
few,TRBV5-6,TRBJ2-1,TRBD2,CASSLSGGYGLNEQFF,TGTGCCAGCAGCTTGTCGGGAGGGTATGGGCTAAATGAGCAGTTCTTC
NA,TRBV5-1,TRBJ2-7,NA,CASSPLGGSYEQYF,TGCGCCAGCAGCCCCCTCGGTGGGTCCTACGAGCAGTACTTC
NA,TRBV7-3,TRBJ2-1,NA,CASSPYVRVHNEQFF,TGTGCCAGCAGCCCTTATGTCCGGGTACACAATGAGCAGTTCTTC
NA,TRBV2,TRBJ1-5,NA,CASSQSYGSGRQPQHF,TGTGCCAGCAGCCAATCCTACGGGTCCGGGAGGCAGCCCCAGCATTTT
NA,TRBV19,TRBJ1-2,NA,CASSVGDSFSGYGYTF,TGTGCCAGTAGTGTCGGTGACAGCTTCAGCGGGTATGGCTACACCTTC
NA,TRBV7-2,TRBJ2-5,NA,CASSSGTPKTQYF,TGTGCCAGCAGCTCCGGGACCCCCAAGACCCAGTACTTC
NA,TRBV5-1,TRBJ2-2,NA,CASSSEPGQMAGELFF,TGCGCCAGCAGCTCGGAACCAGGGCAGATGGCCGGGGAGCTGTTTTTT
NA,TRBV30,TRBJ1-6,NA,CAWRNRDNSPLHF,TGTGCCTGGAGAAACAGAGATAATTCACCCCTCCACTTT
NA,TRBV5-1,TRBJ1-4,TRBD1,CASSLGQGIGEKLFF,TGCGCCAGCAGCTTGGGACAGGGCATAGGCGAAAAACTGTTTTTT
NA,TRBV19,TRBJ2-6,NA,CASSIDNSGANVLTF,TGTGCCAGTAGTATAGATAACTCTGGGGCCAACGTCCTGACTTTC
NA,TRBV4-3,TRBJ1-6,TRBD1,CASSQASTGGKNSPLHF,TGCGCCAGCAGCCAAGCATCGACAGGGGGCAAAAATTCACCCCTCCACTTT
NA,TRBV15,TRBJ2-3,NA,CATSRAPRGPSTDTQYF,TGTGCCACCAGCAGAGCTCCTCGGGGACCCAGCACAGATACGCAGTATTTT
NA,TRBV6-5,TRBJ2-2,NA,CASRPGHTNTGELFF,TGTGCCAGCAGGCCGGGACACACGAACACCGGGGAGCTGTTTTTT
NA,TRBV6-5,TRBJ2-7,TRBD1,CASTRDRGYEQYF,TGTGCCAGCACTCGGGACAGGGGCTACGAGCAGTACTTC
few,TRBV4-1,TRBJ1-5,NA,CASSRTDGGQPQHF,TGCGCCAGCAGCCGAACGGACGGGGGGCAGCCCCAGCATTTT
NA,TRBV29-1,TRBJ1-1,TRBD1,CSLGTGGMAFF,TGCAGCCTAGGGACAGGGGGCATGGCTTTCTTT
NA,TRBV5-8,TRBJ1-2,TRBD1,CASSFQGEIYGYTF,TGTGCCAGCAGCTTCCAGGGGGAAATCTATGGCTACACCTTC
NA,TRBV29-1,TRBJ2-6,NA,CSVEGAGANVLTF,TGCAGCGTTGAGGGGGCTGGGGCCAACGTCCTGACTTTC
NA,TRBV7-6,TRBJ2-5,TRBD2,CASSSVSDGRYSAAQYF,TGTGCCAGCAGCTCTGTCTCGGACGGGAGGTATTCGGCAGCCCAGTACTTC
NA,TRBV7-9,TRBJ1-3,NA,CASSLRMGGSGNTIYF,TGTGCCAGCAGCCTTAGAATGGGAGGATCTGGAAACACCATATATTTT
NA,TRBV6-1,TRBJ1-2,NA,CASSDRLGNYGYTF,TGTGCCAGCAGTGACAGATTAGGGAACTATGGCTACACCTTC
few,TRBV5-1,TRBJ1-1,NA,CASSLLGAGPSMNTEAFF,TGCGCCAGCAGCTTGTTGGGGGCAGGCCCCTCGATGAACACTGAAGCTTTCTTT
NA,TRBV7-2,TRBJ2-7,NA,CASTDVAAGRYEQYF,TGTGCCAGCACGGACGTCGCCGCCGGTAGGTACGAGCAGTACTTC
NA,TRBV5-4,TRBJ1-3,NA,CASSLGGTGNTIYF,TGTGCCAGCAGCTTGGGCGGAACTGGAAACACCATATATTTT
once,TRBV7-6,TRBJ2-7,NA,CASSSTGQTAVYEQYF,TGTGCCAGCAGCTCAACTGGACAGACCGCGGTTTACGAGCAGTACTTC
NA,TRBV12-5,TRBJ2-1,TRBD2,CASGLDRTSGGPGYNEQFF,TGTGCTAGTGGTTTGGATCGGACTAGCGGGGGCCCCGGGTACAATGAGCAGTTCTTC